This T cell receptor (beta chain) was captured by sequencing in a study of blood T cell repertoires in COVID-19 (dated by TCRdb to about 2020). About the full investigation: Collaborator samples came from the United States, Italy and Spain and covered acute and convalescent phases of COVID-19. The material from the prospective study consisted of cDNA or gDNA derived from T cells, B-cell-depleted T cells, or PBMCs. Deeply sampled blood TCRbeta repertoires from subjects exposed to, actively infected with, or recovered from COVID-19 were included in the dataset. The samples were drawn from the first 160 participants of the ongoing ImmuneRACE study and from over a thousand subjects provided by 6 global collaborators. The repertoires were made available in a free public database intended to serve as a resource for research on the immune response to SARS-CoV-2. Where available, HLA class I and class II types were taken from metadata supplied by the sample provider and were not determined by assay-based typing. Sample metadata almost always included a de-identified subject ID, COVID-19 status, age in years and sex. Summary of the overall study and its limitations: How much clinical and demographic metadata was included differed by source and by participant, and the metadata was provided uncurated.

TCRbeta CDR3 regions were amplified from genomic DNA by means of the immunoSEQ Assay, a bias-controlled multiplex PCR. As for how the authors treated the data: The number of nucleated cells in each sample was estimated by amplification of reference gene primers within the assay. To quantify the absolute abundance of each unique TCRbeta CDR3 rearrangement, sequence reads were collapsed and filtered. For each sample, productive Simpson clonality was calculated by taking the square root of Simpson's diversity index across productive rearrangements. TCRdb stores this immuneACCESS table with in-frame sequences only. Part of the clones is absent; in the studies checked, under half of the shortfall reflects unresolved V genes, and no reason is known for the rest. The DNA gave D and trimming, while V, J and clone size come from that table. This sample has about 260,000 clones in its table, and roughly 88% of those were observed once. The ten largest clones capture roughly 10% of the sample.

One collaborating source in Seattle enrolled patients while the patients were actively infected and followed the patients over time throughout the course of disease. Collaborating institutions collected whole blood in K2EDTA tubes following their own protocols. Collaborator samples were shipped for TCRbeta analysis as frozen whole blood, isolated PBMCs, or DNA extracted from either sample type. From the germline V gene, CDR1 is KGHSH and CDR2 is LQKENI. Including cysteine and phenylalanine, the CDR3 has 14 amino acids. CDR3 DNA is the only sequence kept; it has 42 bases, read in frame from the first base. V ends up 2 bases short and J 9 bases short, with an unmatched junction base count of 6. Details on this clone: It lacks a known antigen. No per-base quality is available; no much larger clone lies one base away.

The chain was built from TRBV18 and TRBJ2-1; the junction holds 8 bases that match TRBD1. Sequencing was done on a sample of peripheral blood. The source is a woman in her 70s with COVID-19, enrolled during active disease. The CDR3: CASSPGQGEAEQFF. The nucleotide sequence is TGTGCCAGCTCACCAGGACAGGGCGAGGCTGAGCAGTTCTTC.